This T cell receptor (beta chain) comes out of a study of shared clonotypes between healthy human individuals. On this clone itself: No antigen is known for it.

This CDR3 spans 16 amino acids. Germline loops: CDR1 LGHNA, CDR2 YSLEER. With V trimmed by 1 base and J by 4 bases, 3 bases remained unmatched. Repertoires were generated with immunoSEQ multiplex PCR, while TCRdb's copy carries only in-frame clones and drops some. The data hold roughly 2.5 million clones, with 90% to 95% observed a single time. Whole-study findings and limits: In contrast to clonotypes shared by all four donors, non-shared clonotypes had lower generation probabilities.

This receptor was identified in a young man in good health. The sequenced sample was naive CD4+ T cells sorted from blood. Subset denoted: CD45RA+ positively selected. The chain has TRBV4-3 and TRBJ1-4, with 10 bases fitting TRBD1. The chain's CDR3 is CASSQGTGGFNEKLFF. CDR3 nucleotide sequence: TGCGCCAGCAGCCAAGGGACAGGGGGATTTAATGAAAAACTGTTTTTT.